Below are 15 T cell receptor beta chains sequenced from a single sample in a study of monozygotic twins with inflammatory bowel disease. From its re-call of the 5' RACE reads, TCRdb lists each CDR3 protein once, without DNA. The sample table includes around 450,000 distinct CDR3 sequences. The specimen was blood. The receptor set was obtained from a human donor with ulcerative colitis or Crohn's disease, or a healthy co-twin of an affected twin (not recorded which).

The chain has TRBV19 and TRBJ2-2; the D gene TCRdb calls, TRBD2, cannot be checked with no DNA. The CDR3 consists of 15 residues. From germline, CDR1 is LNHDA and CDR2 SQIVND (reference sequence). This CDR3 reads CASRLDQLETGELFF.

The rearrangement links TRBV5-1 to TRBJ1-1; TCRdb's D call of TRBD1 is untestable without DNA. Germline V CDR1 and CDR2: SGHRS, YFSETQ. This CDR3 contains 15 residues. This chain's CDR3 is CASSSLSGANTEAFF.

The chain links TRBV12-5 to TRBJ2-3. CDR3 length: 12 amino acids. Germline-derived CDR1 and CDR2 are LGHNT and FRNRAP. The CDR3 loop is CASGKSTDTQYF.

The CDR3: CASSFGQPPYGYTF. This sequence joins TRBV5-4 and TRBJ1-2; lacking DNA, the TRBD1 call made by TCRdb goes unchecked. This CDR3 contains 14 residues. Germline V gene data show CDR1 as SGHNT and CDR2 as YYREEE (reference sequence).

The chain joins TRBV28 to TRBJ1-1; the D gene TCRdb calls, TRBD1, cannot be checked with no DNA. This CDR3 is built from 17 residues. Germline-derived CDR1 and CDR2 are MDHEN and SYDVKM. The chain's CDR3 is CASNRPGQGAWNTEAFF.

The rearrangement links TRBV7-2 to TRBJ1-3; the TCRdb call, TRBD1, lacks DNA for checking. This CDR3 is built from 15 residues. Germline-derived CDR1 and CDR2 are SGHTA and FQGNSA. The CDR3 here is CASSSSGTARNTIYF.

J is TRBJ1-5 and V is TRBV25-1; TCRdb picks TRBD1, but there is no DNA to check that call. CDR1 is MGHDK, CDR2 SYGVNS, per germline. The length of the CDR3 is 14 residues. This chain's CDR3 is CASSSRGQGQPQHF.

The chain recombines TRBV7-2 with TRBJ2-1; the D gene TCRdb calls, TRBD2, cannot be checked with no DNA. Germline lookup yields CDR1 SGHTA and CDR2 FQGNSA. This CDR3 spans 13 amino acids. The CDR3 reads CASSLVASNEQFF.

The chain couples TRBV6-5 to TRBJ1-6; TCRdb's assignment of TRBD1 cannot be checked, as there is no DNA. Germline lookup yields CDR1 MNHEY and CDR2 SVGAGI. The CDR3 length is 13 residues. CDR3 region: CASSPGPPRPLHF.

This chain uses TRBV5-8 with TRBJ1-4; TCRdb's assignment of TRBD1 cannot be checked, as there is no DNA. Germline V gene data show CDR1 as SGHTS and CDR2 as YDEGEE. The CDR3 covers 16 residues. CDR3 loop: CASSRTGQTTNEKLFF.

J is TRBJ1-1 and V is TRBV12-3 or TRBV12-4. This CDR3 region has 14 residues. The CDR3 spells CASSFNGGNTEAFF.

This rearrangement joins TRBV5-1 to TRBJ2-7; TCRdb returns TRBD1, unconfirmable since there is no DNA. The CDR3 has 13 amino acids. The germline V gene encodes CDR1 SGHRS and CDR2 YFSETQ. The CDR3 spells CASSPDSIYEQYF. Full variable domain (remainder filled in from reference TRBV5-1 and TRBJ2-7): KAGVTQTPRYLIKTRGQQVTLSCSPISGHRSVSWYQQTPGQGLQFLFEYFSETQRNKGNFPGRFSGRQFSNSRSEMNVSTLELGDSALYLCASSPDSIYEQYFGPGTRLTVT.

The V gene is TRBV20-1, the J gene TRBJ2-1; lacking DNA, the TRBD1 call made by TCRdb goes unchecked. Germline loops: CDR1 DFQATT, CDR2 SNEGSKA (reference sequence). CDR3 length: 16 amino acids. This CDR3 is CSAPNAGTGGYNEQFF.

The rearrangement uses TRBV11-3 and TRBJ1-1. This CDR3 region has 13 residues. Germline V gene sequence: CDR1 SGHNT, CDR2 YENEEA. The CDR3 sequence is CASSWEGNTEAFF.

This rearrangement joins TRBV5-6 to TRBJ1-2. The germline V gene has CDR1 SGHDT and CDR2 YYEEEE. This CDR3 contains 13 residues. CDR3 loop: CASSLGWYYGYTF.